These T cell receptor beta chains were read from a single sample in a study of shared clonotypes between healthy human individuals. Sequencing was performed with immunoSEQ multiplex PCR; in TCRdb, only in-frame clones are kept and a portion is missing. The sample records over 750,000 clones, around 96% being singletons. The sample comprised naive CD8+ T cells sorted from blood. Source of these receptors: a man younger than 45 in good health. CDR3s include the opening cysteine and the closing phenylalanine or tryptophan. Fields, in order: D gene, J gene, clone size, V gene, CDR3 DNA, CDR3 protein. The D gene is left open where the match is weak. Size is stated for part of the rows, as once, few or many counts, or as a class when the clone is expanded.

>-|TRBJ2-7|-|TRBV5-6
TGTGCCTCGTCGATAGCAGGGGAGGGCTACGAGCAGTACTTC
CASSIAGEGYEQYF
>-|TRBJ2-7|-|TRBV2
TGTGCCAGCAGTGACAGATACGGCGAGCAGTACTTC
CASSDRYGEQYF
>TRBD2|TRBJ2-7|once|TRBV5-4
TGTGCCAGCAGTAGGACTAGCGGGAGGGTTGACGAGCAGTACTTC
CASSRTSGRVDEQYF
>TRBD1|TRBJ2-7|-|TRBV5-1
TGCGCCAGCAGCCCGACCCAGACCGGGACAGGGAACTACGAGCAGTACTTC
CASSPTQTGTGNYEQYF
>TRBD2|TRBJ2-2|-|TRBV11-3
TGTGCCAGCAGCTCAAGGACTAGCGGTGTAACCGGGGAGCTGTTTTTT
CASSSRTSGVTGELFF
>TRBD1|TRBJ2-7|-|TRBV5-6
TGTGCCAGCAGTTACAGGGGAATCCCCCACGAGCAGTACTTC
CASSYRGIPHEQYF
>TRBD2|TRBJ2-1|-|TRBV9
TGTGCCAGCAGCGCCAGGACTAGCGGGGGCAATGAGCAGTTCTTC
CASSARTSGGNEQFF
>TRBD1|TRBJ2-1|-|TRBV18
TGTGCCAGCTTAGACAGGGTGGGGACCAATGAGCAGTTCTTC
CASLDRVGTNEQFF
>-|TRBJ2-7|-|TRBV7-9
TGTGCCAGCAGAACGTTCGGGGATTCCTACGAGCAGTACTTC
CASRTFGDSYEQYF
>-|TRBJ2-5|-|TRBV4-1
TGCGCCAGCAGCCAAGAAACCGTCAGCGAGAAAGAGACCCAGTACTTC
CASSQETVSEKETQYF
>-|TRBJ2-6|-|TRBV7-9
TGTGCCAGCAGCTTCGGGGGTCTTGGAGCTGGGGCCAACGTCCTGACTTTC
CASSFGGLGAGANVLTF
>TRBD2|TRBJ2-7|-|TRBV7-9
TGTGCCAGCATGAGCCTTTCTCAGTCTAGCGGGAGGCTGGGGGAGCAGTACTTC
CASMSLSQSSGRLGEQYF
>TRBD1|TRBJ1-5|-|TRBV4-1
TGCGCCAGCAGCCAAGAGGCCAGGGGGCTGTATCAGCCCCAGCATTTT
CASSQEARGLYQPQHF
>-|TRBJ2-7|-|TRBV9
TGTGCCAGCAGCGTAGGCGACAGTTCCTACGAGCAGTACTTC
CASSVGDSSYEQYF
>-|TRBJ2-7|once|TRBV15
TGTGCCACCAGCCCCGGCAAGAGGTACGAGCAGTACTTC
CATSPGKRYEQYF
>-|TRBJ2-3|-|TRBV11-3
TGTGCCAGCAGCTTAGATCCCTCGGATACGCAGTATTTT
CASSLDPSDTQYF
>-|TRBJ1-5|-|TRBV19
TGTGCCAGTAGTACCCCCCCGGGGCTCAACAATCAGCCCCAGCATTTT
CASSTPPGLNNQPQHF